This TCR beta chain stems from a study of T cell responses to AZD1222 COVID-19 vaccine. The study's findings and limits: Dominant at 160-218 and 743-854, vaccine-associated CD4 TCRs also spanned spike. Only six or seven AZD1222 recipients were seropositive at baseline.

Trimming removed 10 bases at V and 7 bases at J, with 14 bases between. Germline CDR1 is ENHRY and CDR2 is SYGVKD. The CDR3 loop spans 11 amino acids. Profiling relied on immunoSEQ multiplex PCR, and the TCRdb table lists in-frame clones only, not all of them. Of around 110,000 clones detected, 92% appear once; the ten largest clones hold more than 1.5%. Comment on this clone: As yet, its antigen is unknown.

The source of this sequence is an adult who received the AZD1222 COVID-19 vaccine. Sample: peripheral blood, taken 28 days after the second AZD1222 dose. V usage is TRBV10-3 and J usage is TRBJ2-7; tentatively, D is TRBD1 or TRBD2 (5 bases each). CDR3 protein: CATGPPWEQYF. In DNA, the CDR3 is TGTGCCACGGGACCACCGTGGGAGCAGTACTTC.